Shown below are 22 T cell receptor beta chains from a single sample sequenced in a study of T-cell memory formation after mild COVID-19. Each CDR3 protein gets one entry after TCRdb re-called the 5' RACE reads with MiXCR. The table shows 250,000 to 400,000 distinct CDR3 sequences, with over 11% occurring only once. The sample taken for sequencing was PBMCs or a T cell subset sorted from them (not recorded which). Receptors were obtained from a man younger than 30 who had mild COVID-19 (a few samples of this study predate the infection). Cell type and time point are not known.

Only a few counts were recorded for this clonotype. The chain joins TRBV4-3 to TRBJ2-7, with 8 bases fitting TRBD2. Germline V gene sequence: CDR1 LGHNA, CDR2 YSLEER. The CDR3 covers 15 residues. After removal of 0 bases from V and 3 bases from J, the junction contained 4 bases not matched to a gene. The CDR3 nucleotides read TGCGCCAGCAGCCAAGAAGAGGCGGGGGGCTACGAGCAGTACTTC. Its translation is CASSQEEAGGYEQYF.

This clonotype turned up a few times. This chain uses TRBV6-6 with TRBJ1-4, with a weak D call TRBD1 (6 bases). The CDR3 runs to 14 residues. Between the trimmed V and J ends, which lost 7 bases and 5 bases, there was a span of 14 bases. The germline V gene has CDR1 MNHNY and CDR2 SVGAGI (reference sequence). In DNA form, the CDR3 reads TGTGCCAGCATCAAGGACAGCAACAATGAAAAACTGTTTTTT. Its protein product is CASIKDSNNEKLFF.

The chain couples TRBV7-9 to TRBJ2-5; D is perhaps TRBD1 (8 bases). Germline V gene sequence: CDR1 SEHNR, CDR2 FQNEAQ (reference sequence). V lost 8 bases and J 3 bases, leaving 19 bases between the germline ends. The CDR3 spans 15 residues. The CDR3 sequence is CASFRQGRGEETQYF. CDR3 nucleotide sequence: TGTGCCAGCTTCCGACAGGGGAGGGGGGAAGAGACCCAGTACTTC.

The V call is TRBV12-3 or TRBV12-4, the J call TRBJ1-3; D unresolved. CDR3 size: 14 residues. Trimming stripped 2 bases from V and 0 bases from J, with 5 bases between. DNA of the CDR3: TGTGCCAGCAGTTTAAGACCCTCTGGAAACACCATATATTTT. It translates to CASSLRPSGNTIYF.

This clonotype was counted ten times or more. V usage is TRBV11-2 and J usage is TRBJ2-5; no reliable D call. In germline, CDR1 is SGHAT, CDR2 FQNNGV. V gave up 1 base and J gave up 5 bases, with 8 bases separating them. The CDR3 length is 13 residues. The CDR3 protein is CASSLVAPETQYF. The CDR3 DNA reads TGTGCCAGCAGCTTAGTGGCCCCGGAGACCCAGTACTTC. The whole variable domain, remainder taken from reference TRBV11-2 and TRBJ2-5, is EAGVAQSPRYKIIEKRQSVAFWCNPISGHATLYWYQQILGQGPKLLIQFQNNGVVDDSQLPKDRFSAERLKGVDSTLKIQPAKLEDSAVYLCASSLVAPETQYFGPGTRLLVL.

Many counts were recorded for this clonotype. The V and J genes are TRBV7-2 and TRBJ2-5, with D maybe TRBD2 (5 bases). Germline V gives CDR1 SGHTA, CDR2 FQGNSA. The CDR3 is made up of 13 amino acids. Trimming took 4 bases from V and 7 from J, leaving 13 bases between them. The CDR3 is CASSSSGLGTQYF. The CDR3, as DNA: TGTGCCAGCAGCTCCTCGGGGTTAGGGACCCAGTACTTC.

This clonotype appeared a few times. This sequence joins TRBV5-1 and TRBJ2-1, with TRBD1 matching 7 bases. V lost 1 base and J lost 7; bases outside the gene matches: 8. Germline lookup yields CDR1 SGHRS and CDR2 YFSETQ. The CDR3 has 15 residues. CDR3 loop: CASSLWSGGSNEQFF. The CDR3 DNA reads TGCGCCAGCAGCTTGTGGTCAGGGGGTAGTAATGAGCAGTTCTTC. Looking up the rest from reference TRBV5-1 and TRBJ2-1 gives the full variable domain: KAGVTQTPRYLIKTRGQQVTLSCSPISGHRSVSWYQQTPGQGLQFLFEYFSETQRNKGNFPGRFSGRQFSNSRSEMNVSTLELGDSALYLCASSLWSGGSNEQFFGPGTRLTVL.

CDR3 sequence reads: CASRQGGYGYTF. CDR3 bases: TGCGCCAGTCGACAGGGAGGGTATGGCTACACCTTC. The gene calls are TRBV5-1 and TRBJ1-2; 7 bases fit TRBD1. With 8 bases clipped from V and 5 bases from J, the junction kept 6 bases outside the gene matches. This CDR3 has 12 amino acids. In germline, CDR1 is SGHRS, CDR2 YFSETQ.

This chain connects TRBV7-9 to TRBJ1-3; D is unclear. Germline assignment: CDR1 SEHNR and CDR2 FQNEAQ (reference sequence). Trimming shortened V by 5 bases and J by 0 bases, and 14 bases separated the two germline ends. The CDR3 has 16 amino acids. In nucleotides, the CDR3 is TGTGCCAGCAGCAGACGCGGGGTGAGCTCTGGAAACACCATATATTTT. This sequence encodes CASSRRGVSSGNTIYF.

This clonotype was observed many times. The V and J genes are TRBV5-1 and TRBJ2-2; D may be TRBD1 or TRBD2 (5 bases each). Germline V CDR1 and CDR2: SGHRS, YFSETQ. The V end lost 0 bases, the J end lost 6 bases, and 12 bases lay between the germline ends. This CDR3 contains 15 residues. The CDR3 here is CASSLAGPKSGELFF. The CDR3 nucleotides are TGCGCCAGCAGCTTGGCGGGACCCAAATCCGGGGAGCTGTTTTTT.

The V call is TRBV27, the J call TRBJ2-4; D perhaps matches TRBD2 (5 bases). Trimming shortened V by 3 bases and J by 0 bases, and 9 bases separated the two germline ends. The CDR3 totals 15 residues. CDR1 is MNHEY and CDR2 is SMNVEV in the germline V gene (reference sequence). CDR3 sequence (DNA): TGTGCCAGCAGTTTGCGGGCCCTAGCCAAAAACATTCAGTACTTC. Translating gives CASSLRALAKNIQYF.

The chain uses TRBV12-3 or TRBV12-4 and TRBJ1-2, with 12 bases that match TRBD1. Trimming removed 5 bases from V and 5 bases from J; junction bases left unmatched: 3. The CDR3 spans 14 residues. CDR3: CASSAGQGAYGYTF. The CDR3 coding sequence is TGTGCCAGCAGTGCGGGACAGGGGGCATATGGCTACACCTTC.

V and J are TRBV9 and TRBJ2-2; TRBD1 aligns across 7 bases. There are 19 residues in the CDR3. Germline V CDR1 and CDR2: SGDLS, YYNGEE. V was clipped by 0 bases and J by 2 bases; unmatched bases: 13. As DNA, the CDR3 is TGTGCCAGCAGCGTAGCTAGGGACAGTGCAACCCTTAACACCGGGGAGCTGTTTTTT. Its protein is CASSVARDSATLNTGELFF.

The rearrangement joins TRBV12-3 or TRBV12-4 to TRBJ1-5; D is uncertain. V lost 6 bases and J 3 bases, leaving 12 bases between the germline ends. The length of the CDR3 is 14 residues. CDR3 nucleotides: TGTGCCAGCAGCCAGCGCAGCCCCAATCAGCCCCAGCATTTT. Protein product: CASSQRSPNQPQHF.

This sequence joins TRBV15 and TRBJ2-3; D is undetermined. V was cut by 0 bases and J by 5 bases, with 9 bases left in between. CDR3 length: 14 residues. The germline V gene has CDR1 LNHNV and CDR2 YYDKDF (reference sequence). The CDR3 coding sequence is TGTGCCACCAGCAGAGATAATGCGGTAGATACGCAGTATTTT. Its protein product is CATSRDNAVDTQYF. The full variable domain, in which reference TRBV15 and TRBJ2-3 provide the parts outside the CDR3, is DAMVIQNPRYQVTQFGKPVTLSCSQTLNHNVMYWYQQKSSQAPKLLFHYYDKDFNNEADTPDNFQSRRPNTSFCFLDIRSPGLGDTAMYLCATSRDNAVDTQYFGPGTRLTVL.

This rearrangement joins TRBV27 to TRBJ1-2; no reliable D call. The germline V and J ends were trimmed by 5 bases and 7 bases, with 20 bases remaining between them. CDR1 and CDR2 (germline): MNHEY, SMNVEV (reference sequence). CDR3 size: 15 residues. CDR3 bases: TGTGCCAGCAGTCTGCCGGACTCCCGTTTCGGTGGCTACACCTTC. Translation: CASSLPDSRFGGYTF.

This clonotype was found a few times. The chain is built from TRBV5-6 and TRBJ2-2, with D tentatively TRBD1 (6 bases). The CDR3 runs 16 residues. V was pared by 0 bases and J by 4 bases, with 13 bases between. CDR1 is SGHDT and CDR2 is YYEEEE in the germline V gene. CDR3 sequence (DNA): TGTGCCAGCAGCTTGGCGACCGCCAGGGGCACCGGGGAGCTGTTTTTT. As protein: CASSLATARGTGELFF.

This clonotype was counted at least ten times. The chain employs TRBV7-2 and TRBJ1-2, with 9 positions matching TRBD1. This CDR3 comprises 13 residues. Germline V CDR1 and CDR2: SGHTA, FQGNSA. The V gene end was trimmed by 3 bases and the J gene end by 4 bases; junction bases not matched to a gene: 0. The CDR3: CASSLGQGYGYTF. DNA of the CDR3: TGTGCCAGCAGCTTGGGACAGGGCTATGGCTACACCTTC.

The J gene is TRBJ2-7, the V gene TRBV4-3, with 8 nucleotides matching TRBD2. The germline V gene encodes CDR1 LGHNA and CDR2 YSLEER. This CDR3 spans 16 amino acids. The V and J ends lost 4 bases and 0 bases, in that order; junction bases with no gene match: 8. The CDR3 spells CASSLSNAGGSYEQYF. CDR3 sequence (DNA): TGCGCCAGCAGCCTCTCGAACGCGGGAGGCTCCTACGAGCAGTACTTC.

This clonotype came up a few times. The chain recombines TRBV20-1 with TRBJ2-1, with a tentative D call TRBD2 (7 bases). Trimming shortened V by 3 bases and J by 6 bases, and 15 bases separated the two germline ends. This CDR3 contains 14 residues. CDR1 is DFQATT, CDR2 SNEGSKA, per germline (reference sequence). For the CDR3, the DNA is TGCAGTGCTAGGGCTATGAGGGGGGGCAATGAGCAGTTCTTC. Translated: CSARAMRGGNEQFF.

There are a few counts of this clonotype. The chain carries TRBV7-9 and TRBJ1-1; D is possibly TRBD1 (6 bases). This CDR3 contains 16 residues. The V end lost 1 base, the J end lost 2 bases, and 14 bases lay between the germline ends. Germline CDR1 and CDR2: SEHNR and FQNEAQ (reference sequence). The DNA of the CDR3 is TGTGCCAGCAGCTTAGATTGGCAAGGGGGAAACACTGAAGCTTTCTTT. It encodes CASSLDWQGGNTEAFF.

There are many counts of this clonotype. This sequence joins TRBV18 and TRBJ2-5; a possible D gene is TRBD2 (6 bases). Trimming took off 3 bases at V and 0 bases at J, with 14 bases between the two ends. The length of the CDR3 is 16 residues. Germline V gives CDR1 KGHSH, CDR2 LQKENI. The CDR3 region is CASSPGRGVYQETQYF. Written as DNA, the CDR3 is TGTGCCAGCTCACCCGGTCGCGGGGTATACCAAGAGACCCAGTACTTC.